The sequence of this TCR beta chain was determined in a study of OX40 agonist ivuxolimab in advanced cancers. Looking at the study overall: Age averaged around 60 years (range about 23 to 80), and roughly 80% were male. Earlier treatment with anti-PD-1, anti-PD-L1 or anti-CTLA-4 was permitted, and 35% to 45% had received some.

Trimming removed 5 bases from V and 1 base from J, with 16 bases in between. Germline-derived CDR1 and CDR2 are SEHNR and FQNEAQ (reference sequence). The CDR3 contains 16 residues. Broader study findings: Circulating CD4+ and CD8+ T cells showed clonal expansion by week 6 at 0.1 to 3.0 mg/kg.

Only in-frame clones appear in the TCRdb table, and some are missing; sequencing was by immunoSEQ multiplex PCR. The sample carries about 94,000 clones, about nine tenths recorded once. As for this clone: Its antigen remains unidentified.

This chain uses TRBV7-9 with TRBJ2-3, with D perhaps TRBD1 (5 bases). The sequence was collected from an adult with an advanced solid tumor such as melanoma, head and neck, liver or kidney cancer. Sequences were derived from CD4+ or CD8+ T cells sorted from blood, sampled in a trial of the OX40 agonist ivuxolimab. The CDR3 region has the DNA TGTGCCAGCAGCCCCTGGGAAGGGGCGCGCACAGATACGCAGTATTTT. Its translation: CASSPWEGARTDTQYF.